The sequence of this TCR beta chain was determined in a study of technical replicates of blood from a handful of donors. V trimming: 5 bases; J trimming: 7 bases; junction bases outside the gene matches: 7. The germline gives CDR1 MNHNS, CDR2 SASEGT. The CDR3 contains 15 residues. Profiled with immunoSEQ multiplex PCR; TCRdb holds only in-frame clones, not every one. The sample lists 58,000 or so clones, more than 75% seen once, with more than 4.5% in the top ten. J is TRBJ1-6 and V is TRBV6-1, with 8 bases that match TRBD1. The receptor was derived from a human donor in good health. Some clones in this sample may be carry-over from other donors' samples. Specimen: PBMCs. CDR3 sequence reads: CASSPDRGSNSPLHF. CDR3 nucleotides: TGTGCCAGCAGTCCCGACAGGGGTAGCAATTCACCCCTCCACTTT.